This TCR beta chain stems from a study of blood T cell repertoires in COVID-19. Study summary: Specimens from acute and convalescent COVID-19 originated in the United States, Italy and Spain. PBMCs, B-cell-depleted T cells, or T cells were the source of the cDNA or gDNA that made up the material.

The trim removed 4 bases at V and 12 bases at J, leaving 15 bases unmatched. CDR3 length: 15 residues. Germline V gene data show CDR1 as SGHRS and CDR2 as YFSETQ. Authors' analysis steps: The assay estimated nucleated cells by amplifying reference gene primers. Repertoires were generated with immunoSEQ multiplex PCR, while TCRdb's copy carries only in-frame clones and drops some. V and J calls plus clone size are reproduced from that table; the DNA served to infer D and trimming. The data contain 200,000 or so clones, over 60% of them seen just once; the ten biggest clones take up 4.5% to 7%. The chain has TRBV5-1 and TRBJ2-1; 8 bases agree with TRBD1. This receptor was obtained from an older woman with acute or convalescent COVID-19. What was sequenced was peripheral blood. The CDR3 here is CASSPRQGLQYRQFF. CDR3 nucleotides: TGCGCCAGCAGCCCAAGACAGGGGCTACAATATCGGCAGTTCTTC.